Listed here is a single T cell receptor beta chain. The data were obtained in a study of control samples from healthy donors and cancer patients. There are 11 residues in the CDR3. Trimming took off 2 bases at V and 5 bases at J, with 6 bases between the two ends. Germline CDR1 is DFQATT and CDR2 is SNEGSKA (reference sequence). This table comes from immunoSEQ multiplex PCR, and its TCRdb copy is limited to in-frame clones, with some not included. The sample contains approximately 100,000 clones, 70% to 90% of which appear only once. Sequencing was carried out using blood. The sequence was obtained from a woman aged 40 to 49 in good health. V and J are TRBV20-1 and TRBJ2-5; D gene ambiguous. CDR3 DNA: TGCAGTGCTAGACATGGGGAGACCCAGTACTTC. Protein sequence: CSARHGETQYF.